Shown below are 10 T cell receptor beta chains from a single sample sequenced in a study of CD4+ T cells in melanoma. Sequencing was performed with immunoSEQ multiplex PCR; in TCRdb, only in-frame clones are kept and a portion is missing. Among fewer than 150,000 clones listed, about 93% were seen once. Receptors were obtained from a human donor with melanoma.

This chain joins TRBV4-2 and TRBJ1-4; D ambiguous. Trimming took off 2 bases at V and 5 bases at J, with 9 bases between the two ends. CDR3 length: 14 residues. The germline CDR1 and CDR2 sequences are LGHNA and YNFKEQ. This CDR3 reads CASSQPYRNEKLFF. The CDR3 nucleotides are TGTGCCAGCAGCCAACCGTACAGAAATGAAAAACTGTTTTTT.

V and J are TRBV5-1 and TRBJ2-7, with D perhaps given as TRBD1 or TRBD2 (5 bases each). This CDR3 has 16 amino acids. Germline-derived CDR1 and CDR2 are SGHRS and YFSETQ. V was pared by 4 bases and J by 1 base, with 18 bases between. The CDR3 DNA sequence: TGCGCCAGCAGCGAGGGGCCCAGGGTAGGGTCCTACGAGCAGTACTTC. It yields the protein CASSEGPRVGSYEQYF.

This chain joins TRBV19 and TRBJ1-2, with D unclear. The V end was cut by 5 bases, the J end by 10 bases, with 17 bases between. From germline, CDR1 is LNHDA and CDR2 SQIVND (reference sequence). This CDR3 is built from 13 residues. In DNA, the CDR3 is TGTGCCAGTAGTCGCGAGTCAGGCAGGATCTACACCTTC. It yields the protein CASSRESGRIYTF. Using reference TRBV19 and TRBJ1-2 for the parts outside the CDR3, the full variable domain is DGGITQSPKYLFRKEGQNVTLSCEQNLNHDAMYWYRQDPGQGLRLIYYSQIVNDFQKGDIAEGYSVSREKKESFPLTVTSAQKNPTAFYLCASSRESGRIYTFGSGTRLTVV.

The chain joins TRBV4-1 to TRBJ1-6; 8 bases match TRBD1. The CDR3 is 14 amino acids. With V trimmed by 2 bases and J by 9 bases, 3 bases remained unmatched. The V gene's germline CDR1 is MGHRA and CDR2 YSYEKL. The CDR3 protein is CASSQPGGLSPLHF. The CDR3 DNA sequence: TGCGCCAGCAGCCAACCAGGGGGCCTTTCACCCCTCCACTTT.

This clone showed up just a few times. One junction end does not reproduce the germline sequence, and a read error may be involved. The V and J genes are TRBV7-7 and TRBJ2-1; the match to TRBD2 covers 8 bases. The CDR3 has 15 residues. Germline loops: CDR1 SSHAT, CDR2 FNYEAQ (reference sequence). The chain's CDR3 is CASSLSGLEGSEQFF. The DNA of the CDR3 is TGTGCTAGCAGTCTATCGGGACTAGAAGGTAGTGAGCAGTTCTTC.

This rearrangement joins TRBV18 to TRBJ2-5; D call uncertain. This CDR3 spans 12 amino acids. CDR1 KGHSH and CDR2 LQKENI come from the germline V gene. With 3 bases removed from V and 3 bases from J, the gap between germline ends came to 5 bases. Here the CDR3 reads CASSPYKETQYF. Here the CDR3 DNA reads TGTGCCAGCTCACCGTACAAAGAGACCCAGTACTTC. Full variable domain (outside the CDR3, taken from reference TRBV18 and TRBJ2-5): NAGVMQNPRHLVRRRGQEARLRCSPMKGHSHVYWYRQLPEEGLKFMVYLQKENIIDESGMPKERFSAEFPKEGPSILRIQQVVRGDSAAYFCASSPYKETQYFGPGTRLLVL.

The V call is TRBV28, the J call TRBJ2-7; 7 bases map to TRBD2. This CDR3 comprises 15 residues. In germline, CDR1 is MDHEN, CDR2 SYDVKM. Trimming cost V 6 bases and J 0 bases; bases outside gene matches: 8. CDR3 sequence reads: CASSSGGASSYEQYF. The CDR3, as DNA: TGTGCCAGCAGCTCGGGGGGTGCGAGCTCCTACGAGCAGTACTTC. Filled out from reference TRBV28 and TRBJ2-7, the complete variable domain reads DVKVTQSSRYLVKRTGEKVFLECVQDMDHENMFWYRQDPGLGLRLIYFSYDVKMKEKGDIPEGYSVSREKKERFSLILESASTNQTSMYLCASSSGGASSYEQYFGPGTRLTVT.

The gene calls are TRBV11-2 and TRBJ2-3, with TRBD2 identical over 8 bases. Germline lookup yields CDR1 SGHAT and CDR2 FQNNGV. The V segment lost 1 base and the J segment 5 bases; nucleotides outside the gene matches: 8. The CDR3 covers 16 residues. The CDR3 reads CASSLGPRGAEDTQYF. CDR3 sequence (DNA): TGTGCCAGCAGCTTAGGGCCGCGGGGGGCGGAAGATACGCAGTATTTT. The whole variable domain, remainder taken from reference TRBV11-2 and TRBJ2-3, is EAGVAQSPRYKIIEKRQSVAFWCNPISGHATLYWYQQILGQGPKLLIQFQNNGVVDDSQLPKDRFSAERLKGVDSTLKIQPAKLEDSAVYLCASSLGPRGAEDTQYFGPGTRLTVL.

The chain links TRBV7-9 to TRBJ2-2; 12 nucleotides agree with TRBD2. Germline assignment: CDR1 SEHNR and CDR2 FQNEAQ (reference sequence). With V trimmed by 4 bases and J by 5 bases, 2 bases remained unmatched. This CDR3 has 15 residues. In DNA, the CDR3 is TGTGCCAGCAGCTGGACTAGCGGGGAAACCGGGGAGCTGTTTTTT. This translates into CASSWTSGETGELFF.

The gene calls are TRBV5-6 and TRBJ1-3, with 8 bases fitting TRBD1. The CDR3 loop spans 16 amino acids. Germline CDR1 and CDR2: SGHDT and YYEEEE. V dropped 4 bases and J dropped 6; count of bases not matched to a gene: 12. The CDR3 spells CASSHIAQGEENTIYF. CDR3 nucleotide sequence: TGTGCCAGCAGCCATATAGCACAGGGGGAGGAAAACACCATATATTTT.